This TCR beta chain was found in a study of blood T cell repertoires in COVID-19. Across the study: Acute-phase and convalescent COVID-19 samples originated in the United States, Italy and Spain. From T cells, B-cell-depleted T cells, or PBMCs came the material, which was cDNA or gDNA.

This clone was seen just once. Original methodology: Amplification from reference gene primers served as the basis for estimated nucleated cell counts. Here immunoSEQ multiplex PCR was the method, and the copy in TCRdb shows in-frame clones only, minus some. V, J and clone size are those of that table, while D and trimming were read from the DNA. This table holds fewer than 500,000 clones, 85% to 90% found once. Trimming removed 4 bases at V and 5 bases at J, with 15 bases between. CDR3 length equals 14 residues. Per germline, CDR1 SGDLS and CDR2 YYNGEE. The sequencing sample was made of peripheral blood. The receptor was derived from a woman in her thirties with acute or convalescent COVID-19. This chain joins TRBV9 and TRBJ2-5, with D unresolved. The CDR3, as DNA: TGTGCCAGCAGCCCGGCCCCAGCGCCGGAGACCCAGTACTTC. Amino acid sequence: CASSPAPAPETQYF.